Each of the 6 T cell receptor beta chains below was sequenced from the same sample in a study of T-cell reconstitution after alpha-beta-depleted transplantation in children (dated by TCRdb to the mid-2010s). The library was made by PCR. The data were produced on an Illumina HiSeq 2500. TCR libraries were prepared with molecular barcoding, using unique molecular identifiers to normalize TCRbeta repertoire quantification. TCRdb reprocessed the public reads (quality trimming at Q25 with fastp, clone calling with MiXCR) and kept in-frame beta chains. Every CDR3 protein is listed once, alongside the most common genes and DNA of its rows. This sample has 150,000 to 250,000 distinct CDR3 sequences in its table, and roughly 15% of those were observed once. The ten largest clonotypes hold about 13% of the sample. The material sequenced was PBMCs from the stem cell graft donor, taken from the stem cell graft. These receptors came from a human donor who donated a stem cell graft to a child with acute lymphoblastic leukemia.

With regard to this clonotype: This may arise from a read error, as a much more abundant clone is one base away. V is TRBV5-1 and J is TRBJ2-7; D ambiguous. Per germline, CDR1 SGHRS and CDR2 YFSETQ. The CDR3 has 14 amino acids. The CDR3 nucleotides are TGCGCCAGCAGCTTGGAAGGCAGAGTCTACGAGCGGTACTTC. As protein: CASSLEGRVYERYF.

This clonotype was seen many times. The chain joins TRBV30 to TRBJ1-6; possibly TRBD1 for D (5 bases). This CDR3 region has 13 residues. In germline, CDR1 is GTSNPN, CDR2 SVGIG (reference sequence). V dropped 2 bases and J dropped 9 bases, with 11 bases sitting between them. Here the CDR3 DNA reads TGTGCCTGGAGTCCCCAGGGAGGTTCACCCCTCCACTTT. Amino acids: CAWSPQGGSPLHF.

This clonotype came up many times. The chain uses TRBV5-5 and TRBJ2-1, with TRBD2 matching 10 bases. Germline V gene sequence: CDR1 SGHKS, CDR2 YYEKEE (reference sequence). V shed 3 bases and J 0 bases; nucleotides not matched to a gene: 3. This CDR3 is built from 16 residues. The CDR3 region is CASSSIAGGSYNEQFF. The CDR3 coding sequence is TGTGCCAGCAGCTCGATAGCGGGAGGCTCCTACAATGAGCAGTTCTTC.

Many counts were recorded for this clonotype. The chain has TRBV12-3 or TRBV12-4 and TRBJ2-1, with 14 bases matching TRBD2. The length of the CDR3 is 21 residues. V gave up 3 bases and J gave up 4 bases; unmatched junction bases: 17. The CDR3 DNA is TGTGCCAGCAGTTTGGACTCCGGGACTAGCGGGAGTTTCCGGGCTTACAATGAGCAGTTCTTC. Protein product: CASSLDSGTSGSFRAYNEQFF.

This clonotype was recorded a few times. The chain is built from TRBV5-1 and TRBJ1-2, with 7 bases identical to TRBD1. This CDR3 contains 15 residues. The J segment lost 1 base and the V segment lost 5 bases, leaving 8 bases of the junction unmatched. CDR1 is SGHRS and CDR2 is YFSETQ in the germline V gene. The CDR3 sequence: CASSSDRDGNYGYTF. DNA for the CDR3: TGCGCCAGCAGTTCCGACAGGGACGGTAACTATGGCTACACCTTC.

The sample holds many counts of this clonotype. The rearrangement uses TRBV5-1 and TRBJ2-7; D is perhaps TRBD1 (6 bases). Germline V gene lookup returns CDR1 SGHRS and CDR2 YFSETQ. Between the trimmed V and J ends, which lost 2 bases and 0 bases, there was a span of 15 bases. The CDR3 has 16 amino acids. The CDR3 sequence: CASSLPQGPHSYEQYF. The CDR3 nucleotides read TGCGCCAGCAGCTTACCCCAGGGGCCCCACTCCTACGAGCAGTACTTC.